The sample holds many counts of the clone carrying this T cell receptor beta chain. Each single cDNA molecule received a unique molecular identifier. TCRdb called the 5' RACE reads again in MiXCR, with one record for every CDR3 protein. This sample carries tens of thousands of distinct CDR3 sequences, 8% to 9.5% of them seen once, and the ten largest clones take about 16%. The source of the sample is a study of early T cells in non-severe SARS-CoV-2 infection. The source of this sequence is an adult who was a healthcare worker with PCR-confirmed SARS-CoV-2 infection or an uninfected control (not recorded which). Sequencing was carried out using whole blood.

CDR3 residues: CASSSGTLSRIQYF. CDR3 DNA sequence: TGTGCCAGCAGTTCCGGGACACTCTCCAGGATTCAGTACTTC. J is TRBJ2-4 and V is TRBV12-3 or TRBV12-4; perhaps TRBD1 as D (6 bases). Trimming cost V 4 bases and J 10 bases, with 17 bases left between them. The CDR3 runs 14 residues.